Presented here are 14 T cell receptor beta chains from one specimen sequenced in a study of blood T cell repertoires in COVID-19 (TCRdb year 2020). Library method: the immunoSEQ multiplex PCR assay. TCRdb holds this immuneACCESS table with in-frame rearrangements only. Some clones are missing; in checked studies, unresolved V genes explain under half, and the rest has no known cause. In all, the sample holds fewer than 250,000 clones, and around 90% of those were seen once. 0.83% of the sample is held by the ten biggest clonotypes. Material for sequencing was peripheral blood. Receptor source: a man between 25 and 39 years old with COVID-19, enrolled during active disease.

This sequence joins TRBV27 and TRBJ1-2, with 7 nucleotides matching TRBD1. V lost 5 bases, J lost 0 bases, and 6 bases stayed unmatched. This CDR3 region has 15 residues. CDR1 and CDR2 from the germline V gene are MNHEY and SMNVEV (reference sequence). The CDR3 DNA sequence: TGTGCCAGCAGTCCAGGGGGGAGAGCTAACTATGGCTACACCTTC. It codes for CASSPGGRANYGYTF.

This chain joins TRBV6-4 and TRBJ1-1; a possible D gene is TRBD1 (5 bases). V lost 2 bases, J lost 5 bases, and 12 bases lay in between. The CDR3 has 14 amino acids. CDR1 and CDR2 from the germline V gene are MRHNA and SNTAGT. The DNA of the CDR3 is TGTGCCAGCAGTGACGGGGACTCGAGGACTGAAGCTTTCTTT. Translation: CASSDGDSRTEAFF.

This sequence joins TRBV6-1 and TRBJ1-3; no definite D call. The V and J ends lost 0 bases and 3 bases respectively, with 9 bases between them. The CDR3 sequence is 15 residues long. Germline values: CDR1 MNHNS, CDR2 SASEGT. The CDR3 nucleotides are TGTGCCAGCAGTGAAGCGCAACTTTATGGAAACACCATATATTTT. Translating it yields CASSEAQLYGNTIYF.

The chain is built from TRBV13 and TRBJ2-2; D perhaps matches TRBD2 (6 bases). This CDR3 is 16 amino acids long. Trimming stripped 3 bases from V and 0 bases from J, with 11 bases between. Looked up from germline, CDR1 is PRHDT and CDR2 is FYEKMQ (reference sequence). CDR3 nucleotides: TGTGCCAGCAGCTTCGGGACTCCCCCGAACACCGGGGAGCTGTTTTTT. Its protein is CASSFGTPPNTGELFF.

V and J are TRBV11-2 and TRBJ1-2; D gene uncertain. This CDR3 has 14 residues. Trimming cost V 4 bases and J 6 bases, with 15 bases left between them. CDR1 is SGHAT and CDR2 is FQNNGV in the germline V gene. CDR3 residues: CASSSGSSMDGYTF. The CDR3, as DNA: TGTGCCAGCAGCTCCGGTAGCAGTATGGATGGCTACACCTTC.

This chain joins TRBV12-3 or TRBV12-4 and TRBJ2-7; 8 nucleotides match TRBD1. V lost 6 bases to trimming and J lost 3 bases; unmatched junction nucleotides: 4. The length of the CDR3 is 13 residues. The CDR3 sequence is CASSRGQNYEQYF. DNA of the CDR3: TGTGCCAGCAGCAGGGGGCAAAACTACGAGCAGTACTTC.

This clone appeared a few times. J is TRBJ2-7 and V is TRBV5-3; TRBD1 might be the D (5 bases). TRBV5-3 is an ORF for which the function is uncertain. The CDR3 is 19 residues long. The germline V and J ends were trimmed by 4 bases and 3 bases, with 29 bases remaining between them. In DNA form, the CDR3 reads TGTGCCAGAAGCCCCACCCCATCCCTACAGGAGCTTAATATCTACGAGCAGTACTTC. This gives the protein CARSPTPSLQELNIYEQYF.

This sequence joins TRBV5-6 and TRBJ1-5; possible D gene TRBD1, 5 bases. There are 15 residues in the CDR3. V shed 0 bases and J shed 3 bases, with 10 bases lying between them. Germline CDR1 SGHDT, CDR2 YYEEEE. The CDR3 sequence is CASSLVGEVNQPQHF. CDR3 DNA sequence: TGTGCCAGCAGCTTGGTGGGGGAGGTCAATCAGCCCCAGCATTTT.

In regard to this clone: Other DNA sequences within the sample encode an identical CDR3. CDR3 loop: CASSQPAGTGNTIYF. CDR3 coding DNA: TGTGCCAGCAGCCAACCAGCAGGGACTGGAAACACCATATATTTT. The chain recombines TRBV3-1 (or the pseudogene TRBV3-2) with TRBJ1-3, with D maybe TRBD1 (5 bases). Germline V gene data show CDR1 as LGHDT and CDR2 as YNNKEL (reference sequence). V was trimmed by 2 bases and J by 2 bases, leaving 10 bases between them. The CDR3 is 15 amino acids.

The rearrangement joins TRBV5-1 to TRBJ2-3; 10 nucleotides agree with TRBD1. Germline loops: CDR1 SGHRS, CDR2 YFSETQ. The CDR3 totals 16 residues. Trimming cost V 3 bases and J 5 bases; bases outside gene matches: 9. This CDR3 is CASSSLGQGRGDTQYF. Here the CDR3 DNA reads TGCGCCAGCAGCTCCCTGGGACAGGGGAGGGGAGATACGCAGTATTTT. The full variable domain, with the rest looked up from reference TRBV5-1 and TRBJ2-3, is KAGVTQTPRYLIKTRGQQVTLSCSPISGHRSVSWYQQTPGQGLQFLFEYFSETQRNKGNFPGRFSGRQFSNSRSEMNVSTLELGDSALYLCASSSLGQGRGDTQYFGPGTRLTVL.

The chain combines TRBV6-6 with TRBJ2-1; no definite D call. V was clipped by 0 bases and J by 9 bases, with 9 bases between them. CDR3 length: 13 amino acids. Germline CDR1 MNHNY, CDR2 SVGAGI (reference sequence). CDR3 loop: CASSYSIEAEQFF. CDR3 in DNA: TGTGCCAGCAGTTACTCGATCGAGGCTGAGCAGTTCTTC.

The count of this clone is one. This chain links TRBV5-6 with TRBJ2-7; D uncertain. V gave up 0 bases and J gave up 1 base, with 11 bases separating them. CDR1 and CDR2 (germline): SGHDT, YYEEEE. The CDR3 totals 15 residues. CDR3 amino acids: CASSLGASRSYEQYF. CDR3 nucleotides: TGTGCCAGCAGCTTGGGGGCCTCCCGATCCTACGAGCAGTACTTC.

The chain employs TRBV11-2 and TRBJ2-5; D possibly corresponds to TRBD1 (6 bases). The V gene's germline CDR1 is SGHAT and CDR2 FQNNGV. The CDR3 consists of 14 residues. V dropped 3 bases and J dropped 5 bases, with 13 bases sitting between them. The chain's CDR3 is CASSFSGARETQYF. The CDR3 nucleotides read TGTGCCAGCAGCTTCTCAGGGGCCCGGGAGACCCAGTACTTC.

Concerning this clone itself: Other DNA sequences from this sample encode an identical CDR3 as well. The rearrangement joins TRBV3-1 (or the pseudogene TRBV3-2) to TRBJ1-2; 7 positions agree with TRBD1. The germline CDR1 and CDR2 sequences are LGHDT and YNNKEL (reference sequence). The CDR3 runs 15 residues. The V segment lost 0 bases and the J segment 1 base; nucleotides outside the gene matches: 2. Here the CDR3 reads CASSQDRDSNYGYTF. CDR3 DNA: TGTGCCAGCAGCCAAGACAGGGACAGTAACTATGGCTACACCTTC.